This paragraph covers one T cell receptor beta chain sequence. Clones were read by immunoSEQ multiplex PCR, and TCRdb kept only the in-frame ones, dropping some. The repertoire includes some 110,000 clones, around 91% of them detected once, and approximately 3.4% sits in the top ten. This sample was taken from a study of T cell responses to AZD1222 COVID-19 vaccine. Across the study: Second-dose timings of about 4 or about 12 weeks were pooled.

CDR1 is SGHDT, CDR2 YYEEEE, per germline. CDR3 length equals 13 residues. V dropped 6 bases and J dropped 0 bases, with 9 bases sitting between them. V usage is TRBV5-6 and J usage is TRBJ1-2, with D unresolved. The sequences come from peripheral blood, collected on day 0 of AZD1222 vaccination. This sequence was found in an adult in good health. In DNA form, the CDR3 reads TGTGCCAGCACCTCAGCCCCTAACTATGGCTACACCTTC. This translates into CASTSAPNYGYTF.